Given below is one TCR beta chain in context. This sample was taken from a study of cytomegalovirus exposure and HLA in healthy donors. The PCR used 60 Vbeta and 13 Jbeta primers. The data were produced by immunoSEQ multiplex PCR, yet TCRdb's version contains in-frame clones alone and is incomplete. In the table there are more than 95,000 clones, around 67% of which are singletons. Germline V lookup: CDR1 GTSNPN, CDR2 SVGIG (reference sequence). Trimming at V came to 2 bases and at J to 2 bases, leaving 5 bases not matched to a gene. The CDR3 loop spans 14 amino acids. The J gene is TRBJ2-7, the V gene TRBV30; 8 nucleotides align to TRBD1. The TCR comes from a man aged 55 to 70 in good health and CMV-seropositive. The sample comprised PBMCs. The CDR3 protein is CAWSTGDRTYEQYF. The CDR3 nucleotides are TGTGCCTGGAGTACGGGGGACAGGACCTACGAGCAGTACTTC. The full variable domain, rest sourced from reference TRBV30 and TRBJ2-7, is SQTIHQWPATLVQPVGSPLSLECTVEGTSNPNLYWYRQAAGRGLQLLFYSVGIGQISSEVPQNLSASRPQDRQFILSSKKLLLSDSGFYLCAWSTGDRTYEQYFGPGTRLTVT.